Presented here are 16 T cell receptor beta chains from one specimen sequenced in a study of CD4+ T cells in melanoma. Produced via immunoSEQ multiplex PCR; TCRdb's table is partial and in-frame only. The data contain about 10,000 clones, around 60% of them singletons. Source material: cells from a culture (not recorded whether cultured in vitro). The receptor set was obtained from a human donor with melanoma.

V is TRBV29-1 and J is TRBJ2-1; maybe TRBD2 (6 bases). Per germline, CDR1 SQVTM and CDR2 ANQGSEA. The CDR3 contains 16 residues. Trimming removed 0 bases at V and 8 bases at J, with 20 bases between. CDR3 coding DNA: TGCAGCGTTGAAGATCCGGTCGGGGGATTAGGAGATGAGCAGTTCTTC. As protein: CSVEDPVGGLGDEQFF.

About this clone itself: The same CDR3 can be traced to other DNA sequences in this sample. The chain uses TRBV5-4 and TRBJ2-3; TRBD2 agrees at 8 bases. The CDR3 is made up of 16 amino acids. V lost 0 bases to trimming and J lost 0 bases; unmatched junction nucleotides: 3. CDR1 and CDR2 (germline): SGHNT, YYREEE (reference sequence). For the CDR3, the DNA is TGTGCCAGCAGCTTGGGAGCGGGGGTTAGCACAGATACGCAGTATTTT. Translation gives CASSLGAGVSTDTQYF.

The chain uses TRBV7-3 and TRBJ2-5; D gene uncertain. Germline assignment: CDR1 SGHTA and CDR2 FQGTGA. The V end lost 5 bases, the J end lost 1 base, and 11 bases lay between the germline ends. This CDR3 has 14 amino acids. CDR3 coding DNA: TGTGCCAGCAGCCCCACGGGCCTCCAAGAGACCCAGTACTTC. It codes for CASSPTGLQETQYF.

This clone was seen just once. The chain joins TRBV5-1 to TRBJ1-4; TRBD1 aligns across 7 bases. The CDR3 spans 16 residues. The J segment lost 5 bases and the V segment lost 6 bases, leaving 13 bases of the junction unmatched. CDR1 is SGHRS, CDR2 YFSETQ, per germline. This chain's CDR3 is CASNRGGTVQNEKLFF. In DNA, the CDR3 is TGCGCCAGCAACCGTGGCGGGACAGTCCAAAATGAAAAACTGTTTTTT.

CDR3 residues: CASSRDRQNSPLHF. CDR3 sequence (DNA): TGTGCCAGCTCAAGGGACAGACAGAATTCACCCCTCCACTTT. V and J are TRBV18 and TRBJ1-6; 7 bases are shared with TRBD1. The ends lost 5 bases at V and 7 bases at J; junction bases unmatched: 5. The CDR3 has 14 amino acids. Germline CDR1 is KGHSH and CDR2 is LQKENI.

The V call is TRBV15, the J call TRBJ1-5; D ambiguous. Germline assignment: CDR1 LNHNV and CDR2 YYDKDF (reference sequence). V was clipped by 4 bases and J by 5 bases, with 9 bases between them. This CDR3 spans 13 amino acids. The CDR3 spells CATSIEVDQPQHF. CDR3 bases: TGTGCCACCAGCATCGAGGTGGATCAGCCCCAGCATTTT. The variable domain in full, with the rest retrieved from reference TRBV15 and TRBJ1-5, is DAMVIQNPRYQVTQFGKPVTLSCSQTLNHNVMYWYQQKSSQAPKLLFHYYDKDFNNEADTPDNFQSRRPNTSFCFLDIRSPGLGDTAMYLCATSIEVDQPQHFGDGTRLSIL.

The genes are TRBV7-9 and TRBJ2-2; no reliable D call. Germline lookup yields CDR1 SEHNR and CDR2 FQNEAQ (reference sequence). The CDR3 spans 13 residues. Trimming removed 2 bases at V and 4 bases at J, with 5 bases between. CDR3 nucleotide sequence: TGTGCCAGCAGCTTACGGGCCACCGGGGAGCTGTTTTTT. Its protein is CASSLRATGELFF.

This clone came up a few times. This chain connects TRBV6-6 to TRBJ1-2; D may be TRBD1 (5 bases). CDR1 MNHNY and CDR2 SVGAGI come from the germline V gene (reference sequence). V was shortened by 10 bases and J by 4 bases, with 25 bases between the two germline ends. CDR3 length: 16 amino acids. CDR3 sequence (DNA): TGTGCCACCATCCGGCTGTCGGTGGCAGGGTCCTATGGCTACACCTTC. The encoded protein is CATIRLSVAGSYGYTF.

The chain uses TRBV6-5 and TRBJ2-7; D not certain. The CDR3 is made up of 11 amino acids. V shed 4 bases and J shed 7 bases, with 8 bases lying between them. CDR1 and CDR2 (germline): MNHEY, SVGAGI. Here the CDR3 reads CASSFVGEQYF. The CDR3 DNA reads TGTGCCAGCAGTTTCGTGGGAGAGCAGTACTTC.

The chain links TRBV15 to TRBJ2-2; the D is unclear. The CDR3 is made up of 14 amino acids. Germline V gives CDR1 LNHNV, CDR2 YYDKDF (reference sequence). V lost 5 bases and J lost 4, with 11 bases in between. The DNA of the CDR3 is TGTGCCACCAGCTTCAATGTGGCCACCGGGGAGCTGTTTTTT. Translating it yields CATSFNVATGELFF.

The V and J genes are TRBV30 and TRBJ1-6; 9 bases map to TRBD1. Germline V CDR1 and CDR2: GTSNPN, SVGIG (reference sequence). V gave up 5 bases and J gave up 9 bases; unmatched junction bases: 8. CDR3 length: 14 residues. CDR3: CAWSRDRAISPLHF. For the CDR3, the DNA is TGTGCCTGGTCCCGGGACAGGGCGATTTCACCCCTCCACTTT.

The CDR3 sequence: CASSTPGQPYEQYF. The DNA of the CDR3 is TGTGCCAGCAGTACCCCGGGACAGCCCTACGAGCAGTACTTC. V is TRBV6-1 and J is TRBJ2-7; TRBD1 matches 7 bases. Germline V gene lookup returns CDR1 MNHNS and CDR2 SASEGT. CDR3 length equals 14 residues. With 5 bases clipped from V and 2 bases from J, the junction kept 6 bases outside the gene matches.

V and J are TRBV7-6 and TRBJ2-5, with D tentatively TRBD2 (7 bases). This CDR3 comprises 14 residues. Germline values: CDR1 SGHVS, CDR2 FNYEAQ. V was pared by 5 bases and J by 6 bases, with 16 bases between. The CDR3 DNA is TGTGCCAGCAGCAGGGGGGGAGATGGGAAGACCCAGTACTTC. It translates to CASSRGGDGKTQYF. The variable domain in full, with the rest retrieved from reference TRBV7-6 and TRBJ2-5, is GAGVSQSPRYKVTKRGQDVALRCDPISGHVSLYWYRQALGQGPEFLTYFNYEAQQDKSGLPNDRFSAERPEGSISTLTIQRTEQRDSAMYRCASSRGGDGKTQYFGPGTRLLVL.

The CDR3 loop reads CASSLTGNTNTGELFF. In DNA form, the CDR3 reads TGTGCCAGCAGCTTGACCGGGAACACGAACACCGGGGAGCTGTTTTTT. The chain couples TRBV7-9 to TRBJ2-2; maybe TRBD2 (5 bases). Between the trimmed V and J ends, which lost 3 bases and 0 bases, there was a span of 11 bases. Germline V gene sequence: CDR1 SEHNR, CDR2 FQNEAQ (reference sequence). The CDR3 is 16 residues long.

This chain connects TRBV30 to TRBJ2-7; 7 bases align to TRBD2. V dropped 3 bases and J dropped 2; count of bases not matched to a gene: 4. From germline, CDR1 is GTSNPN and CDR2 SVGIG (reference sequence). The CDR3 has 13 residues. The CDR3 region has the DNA TGTGCCTGGAGACTAGCGCCCGCCTACGAGCAGTACTTC. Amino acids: CAWRLAPAYEQYF.

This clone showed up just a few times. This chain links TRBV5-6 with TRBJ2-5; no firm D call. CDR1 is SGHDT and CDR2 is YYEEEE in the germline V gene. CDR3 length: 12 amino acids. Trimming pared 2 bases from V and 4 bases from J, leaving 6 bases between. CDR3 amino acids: CASSFRVETQYF. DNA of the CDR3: TGTGCCAGCAGCTTTCGCGTAGAGACCCAGTACTTC.